This TCR beta chain was obtained from a study of regulatory T cells in long-lasting Graves disease. Study findings and constraints: Because few samples were included, accuracy may have been lower.

This sample's time point: newly diagnosed GD, antithyroid drugs for less than 3 months. PBMC RNA served as the TCR library source. Turning to this clonotype: What it binds is unknown.

Arm-PCR with iRepertoire HTBI primers amplified the CDR3 regions for these TCR beta libraries. TCRdb independently ran MiXCR on the multiplex PCR reads; one entry per CDR3 protein. The profile shows around 500,000 distinct CDR3 sequences, around 13% of them singletons. This sample was also put to use in a study of T cells in Graves' hyperthyroidism and ophthalmopathy.

The material sequenced was peripheral blood mononuclear cells (PBMCs), taken at new diagnosis, from a patient treated with antithyroid drugs. This TCR was recovered from a woman aged 25 to 39 with Graves disease.

The DNA for the CDR3 is TGTGCCAGTAGTGCCGGGACGGGCACCCCCATGGCCTTAAACATTCAGTACTTC. This encodes CASSAGTGTPMALNIQYF. This chain connects TRBV19 to TRBJ2-4; D possibly matches TRBD1 or TRBD2 (5 bases each). The CDR3 loop spans 18 amino acids. Deletions cut 5 bases from V and 6 bases from J, with 26 bases between. Germline V gene lookup returns CDR1 LNHDA and CDR2 SQIVND (reference sequence).